Reported below is one T cell receptor beta chain. It has no known antigen specificity. Base qualities are not at hand, and no much larger clone is one base apart. Receptor libraries were prepared by the immunoSEQ multiplex PCR assay. For the multiplex PCR, a mixture combining 60 forward primers for TCR Vbeta segments and 13 reverse primers for TCR Jbeta segments was used. The CDR3 region of rearranged TCR beta genes was amplified from genomic DNA with a multiplex PCR assay. The Illumina HiSeq System was used to sequence the amplified TCR beta libraries as 87-base-pair reads. For the original study's pipeline: A later analysis tallied 75 million to 95 million unique TCR beta chains across the 700 or so repertoires, and around 10 million of those chains were shared by two or more donors. Raw reads were error-corrected and collapsed into unique sequences with a nearest-neighbor algorithm that merged closely related sequences to remove PCR and sequencing errors. Alignment of CDR3 sequences to IMGT reference sequences was used to assign V, D and J gene segments. For a sequence to be retained, a match of at least six nucleotides to both a V gene segment and a J gene segment was required. A rearrangement was called productive if the CDR3 had no stop codons and remained in frame with V and J, and every other rearrangement was called non-productive. Following IMGT convention, CDR3 was defined as the stretch from the second conserved V-encoded cysteine up to the conserved J-encoded phenylalanine. The earlier analysis of more than 450 of the donors excluded sequences that lacked an unambiguous match to a single V gene segment. In an earlier analysis of several hundred of the donors, a V segment was called functional when productive rearrangements were above 56.7%, and segregating when the standard deviation between donors exceeded 5%. A statistical classification framework was developed to diagnose cytomegalovirus status using the catalog of TCR beta chain sequences. V and J gene assignment, in a later analysis, came from comparing TCR nucleotide sequences with IMGT/GENE-DB human TR gene sequences. In a later analysis, CDR3 sequences and most-parsimonious VDJ recombination scenarios were assigned using the TCRdist pipeline. In a later analysis, each TCR beta chain was defined by its CDR3 amino acid sequence together with its V-gene family, and reads lacking a unique V-gene family were excluded. To address suspected cross-contamination and a sequencing artifact, a later analysis removed approximately 600 highly shared, low-generation-probability nucleotide sequences. In a later analysis, a clonal expansion index for each public chain was calculated from normalized within-repertoire ranks of inferred template counts. A later analysis computed generation probabilities with a VDJ recombination model fitted to out-of-frame rearrangements, and checked the results against IGoR. Hypergeometric tests were used in a later analysis to score TCR-TCR, TCR-HLA and TCR-CMV co-occurrence, with a repertoire-size bias correction applied to the TCR pairs. To estimate false discovery rates, a later analysis permuted the HLA or CMV assignments 20 times. A later analysis grouped co-occurring TCRs with DBSCAN, adding TCRdist sequence similarity when clustering within HLA-allele-positive subsets. Repertoires with fewer than 30,000 or more than 120,000 public chains were left out of co-occurrence clustering, as were five repertoires with anomalous nucleotide sharing. TCRdb's version of the immuneACCESS table is confined to in-frame rearrangements and falls short of the full clone set. An unresolved V gene accounts for under half of the shortfall where checked; the remainder is of unknown origin. The V and J calls and the clone size are those of that table, but D and trimming were determined from the DNA. For this sample there are roughly 120,000 clones; 73% appear just once. About 4% of the sample is held by the ten biggest clonotypes.

Taken from the germline V gene, the CDR1 and CDR2 loops are KGHSH and LQKENI. Relative to germline, V is missing 3 bases and J is missing 4 bases, with 6 bases of the junction outside any gene match. The CDR3 covers 15 residues, taking in both the cysteine and the phenylalanine. Solely the CDR3 DNA is kept, with 45 bases framed from the first base. The data are from a study of cytomegalovirus exposure and HLA in healthy donors (dated by TCRdb to between 2016 and 2019). Turning to the overall study: According to an earlier analysis of several hundred of the donors, 150 million to 200 million T cells yielded roughly 110 million unique TCR beta sequences and less than 300 Gb of sequence data. About 310 gigabases of sequencing data and tens of millions of unique TCR sequences were included in an early release covering 500 to 750 HLA-typed donors. Of the roughly 400 genotyped donors, 75% to 85% were placed in the genetic ancestry cluster associated with self-reported Caucasian donors. The aim of the study was to test whether cataloging public T cell receptors could identify signatures of past pathogen exposure. The T cell repertoires of some 700 subjects were profiled by immunosequencing and related to cytomegalovirus serostatus. In addition to the first cohort of roughly 670 subjects, a separate validation cohort of 130 or so different subjects was used. High-throughput TCR immunosequencing, statistical association of individual TCRs with disease status, and machine learning were combined to predict cytomegalovirus infection status. A later analysis re-examined previously published TCR beta repertoires from just over 650 donors and added high-resolution HLA genotyping to investigate patterns of TCR occurrence. In the later analysis, no new phenotypic data were used to find candidate immune exposures; instead, reliance was placed on TCR beta sequences and their occurrence across donors. In an earlier analysis of 587 of the donors, high-throughput TCR beta sequencing was used to judge whether each TCR beta V gene segment behaved as functional or pseudogenic. Donor age, sex, ethnicity and CMV serostatus were compiled alongside the repertoire data. A later genetic analysis used genome-wide SNP genotypes for 398 of the 666 donors, treating that subset as a discovery cohort. Every discovery cohort repertoire had been produced on one sequencing platform. HLA typing included class I and class II loci at four-digit resolution. The number of donors typed differed by locus, with 629-630 for A, B, C, DRB1 and DQB1, roughly 520 for DQA1, about 610 for DPA1, and around 430 for DPB1. About five DR-DQ haplotypes were treated as single units for association and clustering because of strong linkage in the cohort. Across approximately 420 genotyped donors of the cohort, an average of 235,054 unique TCR beta nucleotide sequences per donor were sequenced, and 15% to 20% of those sequences were non-productive. On the study overall, not on this receptor specifically: Sequencing depth was assumed to be roughly uniform across donors in the presence/absence analyses, though that assumption may not hold. The only immune exposure information available for the cohort was CMV serostatus. A later analysis found that TCR association rates varied across HLA loci, with DRB1 alleles showing the most associated TCRs and HLA-C alleles the fewest. In the study, around 150 TCR beta chains were listed as associated with cytomegalovirus. In a later analysis, most CMV-associated TCR beta chains were found to appear HLA-restricted, with HLA associations seemingly driven largely by CMV exposure. A further reported finding was that TCR beta sequences accurately predicted the HLA-A and HLA-B alleles for most subjects in the first cohort. A later analysis associated about 16,000 TCR beta sequences with specific HLA alleles at a false discovery rate of 0.05. It was suggested by the authors that the approach could potentially be generalized to other disease states and immunological phenotypes. The classifier was reported to diagnose cytomegalovirus status with high specificity and sensitivity in both the original cohort and the validation cohort. The 87-base-pair reads could not distinguish some IMGT-functional V segments, including TRBV6-2 and TRBV6-3, so those segments were excluded. Several of the top co-occurrence clusters appeared to be linked to parvovirus B19, influenza, CMV and Epstein-Barr virus, according to a later analysis. The earlier analysis of 587 of the donors excluded seventeen rarely observed V segments, including chromosome 9 orphons, because counts were too low. An association between a missense DCLRE1C variant and V-gene and J-gene trimming of TCR beta chains was found in a later genetic analysis and replicated in an independent cohort. A later genetic analysis reported fewer N-insertions in productive TCRs among donors in an Asian-associated ancestry cluster than the roughly 700-donor mean. Correlated functional status among segregating V segments might be attributable to linkage disequilibrium, but an unknown experimental factor could not be ruled out. In vitro tests confirmed that a few of the cytomegalovirus-associated TCR beta chains recognize cytomegalovirus antigens. Only TCR beta chains were sequenced in this cohort, and the absence of alpha or paired-chain data limited detectable features. In a later analysis, HLA-associated TCR beta chains showed more clonal expansion and lower generation probabilities than non-associated chains that were equally common. Across donors, most TCR sequences were observed very rarely, whereas some public TCRs were present in many individuals. Broadly in line with IMGT annotations, most TCR beta V segments showed up in productive rearrangements about 90% or about 30% of the time in an earlier analysis of 587 of the donors. A cluster of highly shared sequence variants was judged likely to represent a technical artifact of the sequencing pipeline. Because some donors lacked HLA typing at each locus, the association tests relied only on the typed subset. When HLA alleles, especially DR and DQ, strongly co-occurred, attributing TCR associations to individual alleles was difficult.

The cohort comprised some 730 healthy bone marrow donors. Cohort members were all nominally healthy when sampled, although unrecorded immune exposures were likely present. The donor tested CMV seronegative and was one of the 352 seronegative cohort members. A peripheral blood sample was provided by each donor, and peripheral blood mononuclear cells were used for TCR beta sequencing. The Qiagen DNeasy Blood Extraction Kit was used to extract genomic DNA from the blood cell samples. This receptor chain uses TRBV18 and TRBJ1-1; 9 bases in the junction line up with TRBD1. The sequence derives from a woman between 40 and 50 years old in good health and CMV-seronegative. The sequencing input was PBMCs. The CDR3 amino acid sequence is: CASSPFHRGPTEAFF. The bases read TGTGCCAGCTCACCTTTCCACAGGGGGCCCACTGAAGCTTTCTTT.